The 26 T cell receptor beta chains below come from one sample, sequenced in a study of OX40 agonist ivuxolimab in advanced cancers. TCRdb's table, derived via immunoSEQ multiplex PCR, lists solely in-frame clones and lacks some. The sample has roughly 61,000 clones, approximately 88% seen once. This specimen was CD4+ or CD8+ T cells sorted from blood, taken in a trial of the OX40 agonist ivuxolimab. The receptors stem from an adult with an advanced solid tumor such as melanoma, head and neck, liver or kidney cancer.

This clone has just a few counts. The chain employs TRBV10-1 and TRBJ2-7; 10 positions match TRBD2. V dropped 6 bases and J dropped 3; count of bases not matched to a gene: 8. The CDR3 loop spans 15 amino acids. The V gene's germline CDR1 is WNHNN and CDR2 SYGVQD (reference sequence). CDR3 bases: TGCGCCAGCAGCAGGACTAGCGGTTCCTACTACGAGCAGTACTTC. This gives the protein CASSRTSGSYYEQYF.

The chain carries TRBV6-4 and TRBJ2-1, with 13 bases aligning to TRBD2. The germline V gene has CDR1 MRHNA and CDR2 SNTAGT. After removal of 5 bases from V and 5 bases from J, the junction contained 12 bases not matched to a gene. CDR3 size: 18 residues. CDR3 loop: CASSPTVGLAGDHNEQFF. For the CDR3, the DNA is TGTGCCAGCAGTCCGACTGTAGGACTAGCGGGGGATCACAATGAGCAGTTCTTC.

The count of this clone is one. The genes are TRBV4-1 and TRBJ2-7, with 8 bases aligning to TRBD2. This CDR3 comprises 15 residues. V lost 0 bases and J lost 4; bases outside the gene matches: 5. Germline V gene data show CDR1 as MGHRA and CDR2 as YSYEKL. As DNA, the CDR3 is TGCGCCAGCAGCCAAGATCCCGGGGGGGTATACGAGCAGTACTTC. It translates to CASSQDPGGVYEQYF.

The chain combines TRBV9 with TRBJ2-3; the match to TRBD2 covers 7 bases. The germline gives CDR1 SGDLS, CDR2 YYNGEE. The trim removed 4 bases at V and 6 bases at J, leaving 14 bases unmatched. CDR3 length equals 16 residues. CDR3 sequence (DNA): TGTGCCAGCAGCACCCGTGGCGGGAGCGGGTGGGATACGCAGTATTTT. The encoded protein is CASSTRGGSGWDTQYF.

The rearrangement links TRBV28 to TRBJ1-2, with unresolved D. Germline CDR1 reads MDHEN; CDR2 reads SYDVKM. The CDR3 contains 12 residues. V was cut by 10 bases and J by 1 base, with 10 bases left in between. Here the CDR3 reads CATGDFNYGYTF. The CDR3, as DNA: TGTGCCACCGGGGATTTTAACTATGGCTACACCTTC.

The chain has TRBV9 and TRBJ2-3; a weak D match, TRBD2 (5 bases). Per germline, CDR1 SGDLS and CDR2 YYNGEE. This CDR3 region has 17 residues. Trimming took off 1 base at V and 0 bases at J, with 15 bases between the two ends. In DNA, the CDR3 is TGTGCCAGCAGCGTATTTCCCCGGACGGGAAGCACAGATACGCAGTATTTT. Translated, it gives CASSVFPRTGSTDTQYF. The full variable domain, completed using reference TRBV9 and TRBJ2-3, is DSGVTQTPKHLITATGQRVTLRCSPRSGDLSVYWYQQSLDQGLQFLIQYYNGEERAKGNILERFSAQQFPDLHSELNLSSLELGDSALYFCASSVFPRTGSTDTQYFGPGTRLTVL.

The chain is built from TRBV9 and TRBJ1-2; D is perhaps TRBD1 (6 bases). The germline V and J ends were trimmed by 3 bases and 5 bases, with 14 bases remaining between them. Germline-derived CDR1 and CDR2 are SGDLS and YYNGEE. The CDR3 consists of 14 residues. As DNA, the CDR3 is TGTGCCAGCAGCGCCACAGGTCAGGGGTATGGCTACACCTTC. It translates to CASSATGQGYGYTF.

CDR3 DNA: TGTGCCACCAGCAGAGATAATGCAGGGACTTCCTACGAGCAGTACTTC. Translated: CATSRDNAGTSYEQYF. The gene calls are TRBV15 and TRBJ2-7; perhaps TRBD2 as D (6 bases). CDR1 LNHNV and CDR2 YYDKDF come from the germline V gene (reference sequence). The CDR3 has 16 residues. Deletions cut 0 bases from V and 1 base from J, with 13 bases between.

This clone showed up just once. The chain links TRBV10-3 to TRBJ2-5; D is possibly TRBD2 (6 bases). The V end lost 0 bases, the J end lost 5 bases, and 10 bases lay between the germline ends. Germline-derived CDR1 and CDR2 are ENHRY and SYGVKD. CDR3 size: 14 residues. CDR3 amino acids: CAISESPAGETQYF. The CDR3 region has the DNA TGTGCCATCAGTGAGTCACCCGCGGGGGAGACCCAGTACTTC.

This chain joins TRBV30 and TRBJ2-1; no clear D gene. V was clipped by 3 bases and J by 9 bases, with 12 bases between them. CDR3 length: 12 amino acids. Per the germline V gene, CDR1 is GTSNPN and CDR2 is SVGIG (reference sequence). CDR3 in amino acids: CAWSNIVGEQFF. CDR3 DNA: TGTGCCTGGAGCAATATTGTGGGTGAGCAGTTCTTC.

The table lists this clone with a few counts. This chain connects TRBV29-1 to TRBJ1-1; D ambiguous. From germline, CDR1 is SQVTM and CDR2 ANQGSEA. The V and J ends lost 4 bases and 1 base respectively, with 13 bases between them. The CDR3 covers 14 residues. The CDR3 loop reads CSVGGTRANTEAFF. CDR3 DNA sequence: TGCAGCGTTGGGGGTACGCGCGCGAACACTGAAGCTTTCTTT.

The chain uses TRBV6-5 and TRBJ1-2; no definite D call. The ends were cut back, 2 bases at V and 8 bases at J, with 15 bases in the middle. From germline, CDR1 is MNHEY and CDR2 SVGAGI. The CDR3 spans 14 residues. The chain's CDR3 is CASSYNPWTRGYTF. The CDR3 DNA reads as TGTGCCAGCAGTTACAACCCCTGGACGCGGGGCTACACCTTC.

CDR3 protein: CAIENGGEGGTQYF. CDR3 bases: TGTGCCATCGAGAACGGCGGGGAGGGCGGGACGCAGTATTTT. The chain joins TRBV10-3 to TRBJ2-3, with 7 bases aligning to TRBD2. V shed 8 bases and J 9 bases; nucleotides not matched to a gene: 14. There are 14 residues in the CDR3. From germline, CDR1 is ENHRY and CDR2 SYGVKD.

Here the CDR3 DNA reads TGTGCCAGCAGCTTTCAGGGGGCGGACATTCAGTACTTC. Its protein product is CASSFQGADIQYF. The chain has TRBV5-4 and TRBJ2-4, with TRBD1 identical over 8 bases. This CDR3 is built from 13 residues. Germline lookup yields CDR1 SGHNT and CDR2 YYREEE (reference sequence). The V gene end was trimmed by 2 bases and the J gene end by 8 bases; junction bases not matched to a gene: 3. Full variable domain (rest looked up from reference TRBV5-4 and TRBJ2-4): ETGVTQSPTHLIKTRGQQVTLRCSSQSGHNTVSWYQQALGQGPQFIFQYYREEENGRGNFPPRFSGLQFPNYSSELNVNALELDDSALYLCASSFQGADIQYFGAGTRLSVL.

As concerns this clone: Other nucleotide sequences from this sample produce the same CDR3. V usage is TRBV30 and J usage is TRBJ2-7; 7 bases match TRBD1. The germline gives CDR1 GTSNPN, CDR2 SVGIG (reference sequence). V shed 5 bases and J 2 bases; nucleotides not matched to a gene: 9. CDR3 length equals 14 residues. Here the CDR3 DNA reads TGTGCCTGGGACCCGGGACAGTCCACCTACGAGCAGTACTTC. It encodes CAWDPGQSTYEQYF.

The V gene is TRBV5-6, the J gene TRBJ2-5; 13 nucleotides line up with TRBD2. The closer fit of TRBJ2-7 to the DNA end suggests the J call may be wrong. There are 15 residues in the CDR3. Germline values: CDR1 SGHDT, CDR2 YYEEEE. This CDR3 reads CASSRGLAGLYEQYF. CDR3 coding DNA: TGTGCCAGCAGCAGGGGACTAGCGGGGCTCTACGAGCAGTACTTC.

This chain links TRBV9 with TRBJ1-5; D is ambiguous. There are 15 residues in the CDR3. V lost 5 bases and J lost 2, with 14 bases in between. Germline CDR1 reads SGDLS; CDR2 reads YYNGEE. This chain's CDR3 is CASSRGPDGNQPQHF. In DNA form, the CDR3 reads TGTGCCAGCAGTCGGGGTCCCGACGGCAATCAGCCCCAGCATTTT. The whole variable domain, filled in from reference TRBV9 and TRBJ1-5, reads DSGVTQTPKHLITATGQRVTLRCSPRSGDLSVYWYQQSLDQGLQFLIQYYNGEERAKGNILERFSAQQFPDLHSELNLSSLELGDSALYFCASSRGPDGNQPQHFGDGTRLSIL.

The chain couples TRBV5-1 to TRBJ1-1, with a possible D match to TRBD1 (5 bases). CDR3 length: 14 residues. Germline CDR1 is SGHRS and CDR2 is YFSETQ. V lost 4 bases and J 4 bases, leaving 14 bases between the germline ends. In DNA form, the CDR3 reads TGCGCCAGCAGCCCCGACAGTCGGGGCACTGAAGCTTTCTTT. This codes for CASSPDSRGTEAFF.

The rearrangement joins TRBV7-6 to TRBJ2-1; a weak D match, TRBD2 (5 bases). Germline V gives CDR1 SGHVS, CDR2 FNYEAQ. The CDR3 is 13 amino acids. Trimming took off 0 bases at V and 10 bases at J, with 10 bases between the two ends. Here the CDR3 reads CASSLAQSGEQFF. As DNA, the CDR3 is TGTGCCAGCAGCTTAGCCCAGAGCGGCGAGCAGTTCTTC.

The chain recombines TRBV6-1 with TRBJ2-7; 7 positions agree with TRBD1. The V gene end was trimmed by 6 bases and the J gene end by 6 bases; junction bases not matched to a gene: 8. The germline CDR1 and CDR2 sequences are MNHNS and SASEGT. The CDR3 sequence is 13 residues long. This chain's CDR3 is CASRPMTGSEQYF. As DNA, the CDR3 is TGTGCCAGCAGGCCAATGACAGGGTCCGAGCAGTACTTC.

The gene calls are TRBV14 and TRBJ2-1; possible D gene TRBD2, 6 bases. Germline V lookup: CDR1 SGHDN, CDR2 FVKESK. The CDR3 covers 14 residues. Trimming left V 2 bases short and J 9 bases short, with 14 bases between. The CDR3 DNA reads TGTGCCAGCAGCCAACCCCCTTCGCGGGGTGAGCAGTTCTTC. This sequence encodes CASSQPPSRGEQFF.

With regard to this clone: At one end the junction does not follow the germline gene, possibly because of a read error. The chain joins TRBV7-7 to TRBJ2-1; TRBD1 or TRBD2 may be the D gene (5 bases each). Germline V gene lookup returns CDR1 SSHAT and CDR2 FNYEAQ (reference sequence). This CDR3 has 14 residues. The CDR3 loop is CASSWGPNGNEQFF. The CDR3 DNA reads TGTGCTAGCAGCTGGGGACCTAATGGCAATGAGCAGTTCTTC. Full variable domain (rest looked up from reference TRBV7-7 and TRBJ2-1): GAGVSQSPRYKVTKRGQDVTLRCDPISSHATLYWYQQALGQGPEFLTYFNYEAQPDKSGLPSDRFSAERPEGSISTLTIQRTEQRDSAMYRCASSWGPNGNEQFFGPGTRLTVL.

This clone was observed a few times. V is TRBV27 and J is TRBJ2-2, with D hard to call. V lost 3 bases, J lost 2 bases, and 10 bases lay in between. This CDR3 is built from 15 residues. The V gene's germline CDR1 is MNHEY and CDR2 SMNVEV (reference sequence). The DNA for the CDR3 is TGTGCCAGCAGTTTCTTATCCAGCAACACCGGGGAGCTGTTTTTT. It codes for CASSFLSSNTGELFF.

This clone was seen only once. This rearrangement joins TRBV28 to TRBJ1-3; D is unresolved. Germline V lookup: CDR1 MDHEN, CDR2 SYDVKM. The CDR3 totals 16 residues. V gave up 5 bases and J gave up 0 bases, with 14 bases separating them. The CDR3, as DNA: TGTGCCAGCAGTCTTAACATGGGGAACTCTGGAAACACCATATATTTT. The encoded protein is CASSLNMGNSGNTIYF.

The chain links TRBV18 to TRBJ2-7; D unclear. CDR1 KGHSH and CDR2 LQKENI come from the germline V gene. The CDR3 runs 14 residues. Trimming left V 4 bases short and J 1 base short, with 11 bases between. The CDR3 nucleotides are TGTGCCAGCTCACGTTCCAGAGAGTCCTACGAGCAGTACTTC. Translated, it gives CASSRSRESYEQYF.

The DNA of the CDR3 is TGTGCCAGCAGAGCTCCAGGACTAGCGGGAGGGCAGTACTTC. This sequence encodes CASRAPGLAGGQYF. The V and J genes are TRBV25-1 and TRBJ2-7; TRBD2 aligns across 14 bases. Germline lookup yields CDR1 MGHDK and CDR2 SYGVNS. V shed 6 bases and J 9 bases; nucleotides not matched to a gene: 7. The CDR3 spans 14 residues.